This T cell receptor beta chain was captured by sequencing in a study of OX40 agonist ivuxolimab in advanced cancers. Study background: Ivuxolimab, an antibody acting as an agonist of OX40 (CD134), was used to treat patients.

Libraries were prepared by immunoSEQ multiplex PCR; TCRdb keeps only in-frame clonotypes and omits some of them. This table holds about 93,000 clones, 90% to 95% found once. With regard to this clone: The antigen is undetermined. No DNA is shown, since the ends of the CDR3 on it are uncertain; the CDR3 is the one TCRdb lists. The sample holds other DNA sequences that translate to the same CDR3.

Notes on the study in general: Mean expanded clone counts were higher in CD8+ than CD4+ T cells.

Counting both end residues, the CDR3 totals 15 amino acids. This sequence joins TRBV12-2 and TRBJ2-4; the table's D call, TRBD1, was not checked against the DNA. TRBV12-2 represents a pseudogene. This specimen was CD4+ or CD8+ T cells sorted from blood, taken in a trial of the OX40 agonist ivuxolimab. This receptor was taken from an adult with an advanced solid tumor such as melanoma, head and neck, liver or kidney cancer. CDR3 amino acids: CASRFGQGAKNIQYF.